The source of this TCR beta chain is a study of T cell changes during pregnancy in multiple sclerosis (dated 2019 in TCRdb). About the investigation overall: The study looked at changes in the T cell repertoire across pregnancy in women with multiple sclerosis.

Measured from the cysteine to the phenylalanine, the CDR3 is 12 residues long. Of all the DNA, just the CDR3 is kept, 36 bases in frame from base 1. V loses 7 bases, J loses 3 bases, and the germline ends lie 7 bases apart. For CDR1 and CDR2, the germline V gene lists SNHLY and FYNNEI. The table lists this clone with a count of one. Its antigen target is currently unknown. No quality values exist for individual bases; no much larger clone is one base distant. Library prep was done by the immunoSEQ multiplex PCR assay. The table comes from immuneACCESS by way of TCRdb, which keeps in-frame sequences with V and J called. Part of the clones is missing from these tables; in studies checked, under half for an unresolved V gene and the rest for unknown reasons. This sample has around 62,000 clones in its table, and 90% of those were observed once. The ten largest clones capture about 2% of the sample.

The sequence is built from TRBV2 and TRBJ1-5, and TRBD1 may be the D gene, going by 5 matching bases. This TCR was recovered from a female donor in good health, enrolled as a control in a pregnancy study. Sequenced material: peripheral blood, taken in the second trimester of pregnancy. The CDR3 region: CASTRDNQPQHF. The nucleotide sequence reads TGTGCCAGCACCAGGGACAATCAGCCCCAGCATTTT.